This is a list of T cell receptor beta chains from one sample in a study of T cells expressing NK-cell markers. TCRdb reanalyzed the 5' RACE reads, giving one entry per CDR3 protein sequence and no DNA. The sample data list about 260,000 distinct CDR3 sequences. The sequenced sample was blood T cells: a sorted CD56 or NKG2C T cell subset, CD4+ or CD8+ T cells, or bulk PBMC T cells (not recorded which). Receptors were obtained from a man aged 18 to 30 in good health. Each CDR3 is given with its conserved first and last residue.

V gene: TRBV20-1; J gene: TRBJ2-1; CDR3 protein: CSARETREVDYNEQFF
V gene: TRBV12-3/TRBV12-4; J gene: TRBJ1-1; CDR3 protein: CASSGLGPMNTEAFF
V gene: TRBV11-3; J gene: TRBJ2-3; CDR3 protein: CASSSGLAADTDTQYF
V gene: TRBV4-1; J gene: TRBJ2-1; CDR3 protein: CASSQERTSGTNEQFF
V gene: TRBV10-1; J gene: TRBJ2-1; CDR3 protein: CASSVHGDEQFF
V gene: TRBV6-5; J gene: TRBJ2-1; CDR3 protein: CASQMSSYNEQFF
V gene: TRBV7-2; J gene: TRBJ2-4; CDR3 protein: CASSPILENIQYF
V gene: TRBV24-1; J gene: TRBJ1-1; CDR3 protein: CATSDAGGQNTEAFF
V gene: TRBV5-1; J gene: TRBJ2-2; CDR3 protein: CASSPNSAPNTGELFF
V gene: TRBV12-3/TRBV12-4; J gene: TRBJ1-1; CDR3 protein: CASSQTPEEAFF
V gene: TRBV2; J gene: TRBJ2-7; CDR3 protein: CASKEQGVGEQYF
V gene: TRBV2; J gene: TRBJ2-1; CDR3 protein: CATTEGPQGGYNEQFF
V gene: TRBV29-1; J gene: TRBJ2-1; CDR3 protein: CSVSVLAPNEQFF
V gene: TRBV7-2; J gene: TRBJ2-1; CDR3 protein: CASSLRWDRVNEQFF
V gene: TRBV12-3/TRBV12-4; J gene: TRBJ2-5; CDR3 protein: CASSFSGEGETQYF
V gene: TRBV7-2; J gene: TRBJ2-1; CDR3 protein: CASSLAPATGYNEQFF
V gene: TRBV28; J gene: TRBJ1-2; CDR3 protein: CASRTRQGYYGYTF
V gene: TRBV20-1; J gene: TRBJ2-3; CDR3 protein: CSASSGARVTDTQYF